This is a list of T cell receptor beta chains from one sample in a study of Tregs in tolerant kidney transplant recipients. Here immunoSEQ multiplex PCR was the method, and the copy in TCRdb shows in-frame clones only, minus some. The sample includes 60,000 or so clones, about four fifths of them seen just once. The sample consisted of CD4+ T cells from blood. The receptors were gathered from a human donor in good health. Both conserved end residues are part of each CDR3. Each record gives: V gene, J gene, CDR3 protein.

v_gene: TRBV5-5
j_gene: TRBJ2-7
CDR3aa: CASSLASDRYYEQYF

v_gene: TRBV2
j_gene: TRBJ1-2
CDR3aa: CASRVPGGSYGYTF

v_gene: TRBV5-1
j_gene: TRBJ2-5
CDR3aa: CATAGTSGGYQETQYF

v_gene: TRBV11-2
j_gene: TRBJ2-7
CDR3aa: CASSPIRSSGSQYEQYF

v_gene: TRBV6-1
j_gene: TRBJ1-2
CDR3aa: CASSEGWDTGYTF

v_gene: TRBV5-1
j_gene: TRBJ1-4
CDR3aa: CASRGTGTGNEKLFF

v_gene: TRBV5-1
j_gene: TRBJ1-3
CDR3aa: CASSLFPSGSGNTIYF

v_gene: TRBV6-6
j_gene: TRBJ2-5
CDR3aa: CASSARDRGQETQYF

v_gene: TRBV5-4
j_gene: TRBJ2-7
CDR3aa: CASSLYTRGAYEQYF

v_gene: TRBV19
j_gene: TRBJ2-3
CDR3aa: CASSMGRAGDTQYF

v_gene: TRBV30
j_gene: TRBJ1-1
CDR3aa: CAWSVQGEAFF

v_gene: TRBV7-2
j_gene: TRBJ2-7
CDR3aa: CASSPKLAGEQYF

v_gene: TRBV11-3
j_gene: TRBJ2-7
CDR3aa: CASGRNLAQGSHEQYF

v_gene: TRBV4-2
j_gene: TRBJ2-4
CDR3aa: CASSQAGQGENIQYF

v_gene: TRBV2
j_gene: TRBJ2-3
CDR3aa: CASSELGRGADTQYF

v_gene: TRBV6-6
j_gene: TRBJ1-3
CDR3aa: CASSYSTSSLANTIYF

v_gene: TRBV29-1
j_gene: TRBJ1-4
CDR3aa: CSATGDIGEKLFF

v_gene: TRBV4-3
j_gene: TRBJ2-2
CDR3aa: CASRLGLPRTGELFF

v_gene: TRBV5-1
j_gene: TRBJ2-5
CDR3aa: CASSFNGQGGETQYF

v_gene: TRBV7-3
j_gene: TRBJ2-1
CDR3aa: CASSLLGTSPNEQFF

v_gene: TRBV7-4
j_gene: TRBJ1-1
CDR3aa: CASSALRGGATEAFF

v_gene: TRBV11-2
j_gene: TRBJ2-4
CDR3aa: CASSQRAGQGQNIQYF

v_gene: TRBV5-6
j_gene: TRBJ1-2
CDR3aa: CASIKMGGQAPGGYTF

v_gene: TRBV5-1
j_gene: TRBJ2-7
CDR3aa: CASSFTGTTYEQYF